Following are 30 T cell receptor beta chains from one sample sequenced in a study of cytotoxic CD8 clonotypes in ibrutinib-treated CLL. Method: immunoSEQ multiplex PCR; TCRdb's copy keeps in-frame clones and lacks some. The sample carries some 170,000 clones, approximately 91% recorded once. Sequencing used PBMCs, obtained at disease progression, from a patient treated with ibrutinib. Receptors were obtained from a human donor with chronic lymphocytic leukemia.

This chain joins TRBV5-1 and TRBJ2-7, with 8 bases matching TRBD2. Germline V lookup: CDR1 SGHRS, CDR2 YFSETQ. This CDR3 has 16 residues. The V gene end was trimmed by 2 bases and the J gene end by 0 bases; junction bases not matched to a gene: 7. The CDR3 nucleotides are TGCGCCAGCAGCTTATCCGTAGCGGGGCCCTCCTACGAGCAGTACTTC. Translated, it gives CASSLSVAGPSYEQYF.

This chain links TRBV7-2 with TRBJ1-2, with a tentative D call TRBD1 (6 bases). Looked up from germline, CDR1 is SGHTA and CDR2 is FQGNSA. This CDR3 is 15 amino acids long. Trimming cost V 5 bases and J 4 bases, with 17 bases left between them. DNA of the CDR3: TGTGCCAGCAGCCTTAAGTCAGGGGATTCCTATGGCTACACCTTC. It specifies CASSLKSGDSYGYTF.

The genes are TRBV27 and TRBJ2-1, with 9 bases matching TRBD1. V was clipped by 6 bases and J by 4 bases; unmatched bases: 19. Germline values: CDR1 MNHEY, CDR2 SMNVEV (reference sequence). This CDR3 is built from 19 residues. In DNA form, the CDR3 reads TGTGCCAGCAGCCAAGGACAGGGGCGCGGCACACCCATTTACAATGAGCAGTTCTTC. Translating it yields CASSQGQGRGTPIYNEQFF.

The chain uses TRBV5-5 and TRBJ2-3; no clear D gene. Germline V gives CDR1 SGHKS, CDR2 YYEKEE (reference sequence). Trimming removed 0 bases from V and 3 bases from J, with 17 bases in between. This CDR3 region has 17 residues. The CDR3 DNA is TGTGCCAGCAGCTTGGCCGCCGGGCCCAGCTTTACAGATACGCAGTATTTT. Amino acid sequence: CASSLAAGPSFTDTQYF.

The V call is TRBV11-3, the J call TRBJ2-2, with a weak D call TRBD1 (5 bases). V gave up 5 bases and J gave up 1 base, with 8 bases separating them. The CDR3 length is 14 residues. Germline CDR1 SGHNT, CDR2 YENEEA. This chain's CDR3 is CASSIGQNTGELFF. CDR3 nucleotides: TGTGCCAGCAGCATCGGACAGAACACCGGGGAGCTGTTTTTT. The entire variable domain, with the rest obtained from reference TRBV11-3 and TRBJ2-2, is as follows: EAGVVQSPRYKIIEKKQPVAFWCNPISGHNTLYWYLQNLGQGPELLIRYENEEAVDDSQLPKDRFSAERLKGVDSTLKIQPAELGDSAVYLCASSIGQNTGELFFGEGSRLTVL.

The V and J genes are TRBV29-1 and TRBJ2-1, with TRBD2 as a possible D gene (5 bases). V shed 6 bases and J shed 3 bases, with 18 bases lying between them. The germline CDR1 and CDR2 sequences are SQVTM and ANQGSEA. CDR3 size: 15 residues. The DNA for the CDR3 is TGCAGCGTCCAGAAGAGAGATGACTACTACAATGAGCAGTTCTTC. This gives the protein CSVQKRDDYYNEQFF.

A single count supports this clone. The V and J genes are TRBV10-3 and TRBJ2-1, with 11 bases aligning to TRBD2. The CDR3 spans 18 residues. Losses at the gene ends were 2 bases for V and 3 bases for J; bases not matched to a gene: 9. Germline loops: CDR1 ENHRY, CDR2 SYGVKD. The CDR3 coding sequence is TGTGCCATCAGTGAGGGGACTAGCGGATCTTCCATCTACAATGAGCAGTTCTTC. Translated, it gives CAISEGTSGSSIYNEQFF.

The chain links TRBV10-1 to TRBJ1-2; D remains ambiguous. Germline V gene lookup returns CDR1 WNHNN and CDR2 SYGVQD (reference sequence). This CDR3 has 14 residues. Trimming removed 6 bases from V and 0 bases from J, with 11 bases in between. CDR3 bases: TGCGCCAGCAGCCCTACAAGAACTAACTATGGCTACACCTTC. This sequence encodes CASSPTRTNYGYTF.

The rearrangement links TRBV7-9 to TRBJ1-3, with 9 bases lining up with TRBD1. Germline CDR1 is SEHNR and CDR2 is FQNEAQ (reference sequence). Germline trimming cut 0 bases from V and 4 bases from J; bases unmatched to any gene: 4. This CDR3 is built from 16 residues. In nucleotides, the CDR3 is TGTGCCAGCAGCTTAGCGGGACAGGGAGCCGGAAACACCATATATTTT. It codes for CASSLAGQGAGNTIYF.

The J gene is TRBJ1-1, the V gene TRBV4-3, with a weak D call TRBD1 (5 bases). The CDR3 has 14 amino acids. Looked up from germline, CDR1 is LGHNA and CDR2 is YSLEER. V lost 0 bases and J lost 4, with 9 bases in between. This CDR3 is CASSQEPGATEAFF. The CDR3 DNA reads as TGCGCCAGCAGCCAAGAGCCCGGGGCCACTGAAGCTTTCTTT.

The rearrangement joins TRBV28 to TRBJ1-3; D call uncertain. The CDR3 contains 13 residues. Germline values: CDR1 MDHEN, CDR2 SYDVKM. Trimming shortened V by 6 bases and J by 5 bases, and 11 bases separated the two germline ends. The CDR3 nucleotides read TGTGCCAGCAGCCTCGGCCGACGAAACACCATATATTTT. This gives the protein CASSLGRRNTIYF.

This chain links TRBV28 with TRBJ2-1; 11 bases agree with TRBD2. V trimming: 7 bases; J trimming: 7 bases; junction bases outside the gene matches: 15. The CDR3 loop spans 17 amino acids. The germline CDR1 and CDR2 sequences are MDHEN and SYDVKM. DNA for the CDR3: TGTGCCAGCAACCCCCTGGTATGGACTAGCGGGTTTAATGAGCAGTTCTTC. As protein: CASNPLVWTSGFNEQFF.

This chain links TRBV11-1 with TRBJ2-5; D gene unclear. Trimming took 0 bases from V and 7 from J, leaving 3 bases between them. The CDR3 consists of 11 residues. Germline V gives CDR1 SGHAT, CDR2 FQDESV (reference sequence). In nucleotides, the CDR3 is TGTGCCAGCAGCTTAGCCGGGACCCAGTACTTC. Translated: CASSLAGTQYF.

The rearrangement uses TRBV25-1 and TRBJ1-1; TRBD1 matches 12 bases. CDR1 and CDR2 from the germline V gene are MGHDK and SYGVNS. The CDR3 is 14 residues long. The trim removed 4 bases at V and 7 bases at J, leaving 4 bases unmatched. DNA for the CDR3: TGTGCCAGCAGTGTAGGGACAGGGGGCGTTGAAGCTTTCTTT. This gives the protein CASSVGTGGVEAFF.

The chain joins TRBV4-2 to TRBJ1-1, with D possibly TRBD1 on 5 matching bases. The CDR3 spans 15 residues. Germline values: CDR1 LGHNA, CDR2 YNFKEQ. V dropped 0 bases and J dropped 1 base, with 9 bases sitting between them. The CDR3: CASSQEQGSNTEAFF. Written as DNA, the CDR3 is TGTGCCAGCAGCCAAGAGCAGGGCTCGAACACTGAAGCTTTCTTT.

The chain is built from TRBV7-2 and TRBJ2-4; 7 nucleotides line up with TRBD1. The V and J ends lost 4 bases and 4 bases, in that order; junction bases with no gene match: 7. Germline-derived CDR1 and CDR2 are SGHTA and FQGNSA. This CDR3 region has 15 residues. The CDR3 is CASSSGTERKNIQYF. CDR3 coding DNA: TGTGCCAGCAGCTCCGGGACAGAGAGAAAAAACATTCAGTACTTC.

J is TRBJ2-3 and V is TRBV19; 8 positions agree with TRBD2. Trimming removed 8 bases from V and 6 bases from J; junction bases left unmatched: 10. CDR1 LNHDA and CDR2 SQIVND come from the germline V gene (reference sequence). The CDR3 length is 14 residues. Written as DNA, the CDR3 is TGTGCCAGTTATAGCGGGAATCCACCCGATACGCAGTATTTT. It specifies CASYSGNPPDTQYF. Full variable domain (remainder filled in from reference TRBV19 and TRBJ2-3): DGGITQSPKYLFRKEGQNVTLSCEQNLNHDAMYWYRQDPGQGLRLIYYSQIVNDFQKGDIAEGYSVSREKKESFPLTVTSAQKNPTAFYLCASYSGNPPDTQYFGPGTRLTVL.

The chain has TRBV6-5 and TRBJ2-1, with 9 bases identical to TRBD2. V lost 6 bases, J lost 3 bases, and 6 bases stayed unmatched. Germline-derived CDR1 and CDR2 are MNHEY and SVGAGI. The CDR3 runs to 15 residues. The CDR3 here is CASSRSGSNYNEQFF. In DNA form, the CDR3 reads TGTGCCAGCAGCCGTAGCGGGAGTAACTACAATGAGCAGTTCTTC.

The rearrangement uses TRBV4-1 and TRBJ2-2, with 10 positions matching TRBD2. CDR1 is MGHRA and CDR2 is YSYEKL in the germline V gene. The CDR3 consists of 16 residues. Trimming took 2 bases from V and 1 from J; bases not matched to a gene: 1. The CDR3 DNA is TGCGCCAGCAGCCAACGGACTAGCGGGAACACCGGGGAGCTGTTTTTT. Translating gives CASSQRTSGNTGELFF.

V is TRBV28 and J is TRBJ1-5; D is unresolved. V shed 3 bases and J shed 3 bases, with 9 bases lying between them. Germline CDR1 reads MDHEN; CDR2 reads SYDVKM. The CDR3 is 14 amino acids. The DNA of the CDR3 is TGTGCCAGCAGTTTGCCCAGATTCAATCAGCCCCAGCATTTT. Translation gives CASSLPRFNQPQHF. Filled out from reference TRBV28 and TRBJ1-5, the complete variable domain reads DVKVTQSSRYLVKRTGEKVFLECVQDMDHENMFWYRQDPGLGLRLIYFSYDVKMKEKGDIPEGYSVSREKKERFSLILESASTNQTSMYLCASSLPRFNQPQHFGDGTRLSIL.

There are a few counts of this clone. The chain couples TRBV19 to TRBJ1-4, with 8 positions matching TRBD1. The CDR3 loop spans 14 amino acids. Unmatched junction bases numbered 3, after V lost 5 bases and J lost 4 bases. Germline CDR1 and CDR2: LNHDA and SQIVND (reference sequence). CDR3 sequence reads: CASSSGQGNEKLFF. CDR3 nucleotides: TGTGCCAGTAGTTCTGGACAGGGTAATGAAAAACTGTTTTTT.

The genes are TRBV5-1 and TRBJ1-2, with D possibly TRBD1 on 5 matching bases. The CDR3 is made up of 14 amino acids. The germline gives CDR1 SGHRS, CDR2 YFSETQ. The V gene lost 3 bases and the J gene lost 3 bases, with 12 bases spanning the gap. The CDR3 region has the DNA TGCGCCAGCAGCTCCGGGGGTGGGGACTATGGCTACACCTTC. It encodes CASSSGGGDYGYTF.

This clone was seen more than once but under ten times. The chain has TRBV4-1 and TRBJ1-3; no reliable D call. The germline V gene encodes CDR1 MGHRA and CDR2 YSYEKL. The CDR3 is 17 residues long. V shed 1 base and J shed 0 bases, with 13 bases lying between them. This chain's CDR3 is CASSQARRMDSGNTIYF. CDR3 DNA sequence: TGCGCCAGCAGCCAAGCCCGAAGGATGGACTCTGGAAACACCATATATTTT.

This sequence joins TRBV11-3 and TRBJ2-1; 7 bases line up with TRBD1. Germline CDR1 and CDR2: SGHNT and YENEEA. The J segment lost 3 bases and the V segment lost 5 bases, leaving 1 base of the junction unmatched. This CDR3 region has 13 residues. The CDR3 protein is CASSDRDYNEQFF. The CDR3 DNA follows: TGTGCCAGCAGCGACAGGGACTACAATGAGCAGTTCTTC.

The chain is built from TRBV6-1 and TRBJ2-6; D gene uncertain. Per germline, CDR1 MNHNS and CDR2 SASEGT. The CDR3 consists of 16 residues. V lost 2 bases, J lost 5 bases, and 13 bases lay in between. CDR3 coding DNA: TGTGCCAGCAGTGAAAGGTCGACGGCTAGGGCCAACGTCCTGACTTTC. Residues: CASSERSTARANVLTF.

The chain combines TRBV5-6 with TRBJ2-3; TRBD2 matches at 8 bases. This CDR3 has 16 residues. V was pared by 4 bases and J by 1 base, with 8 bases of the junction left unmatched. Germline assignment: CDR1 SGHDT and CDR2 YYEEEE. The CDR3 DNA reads TGTGCCAGCAGCGGAATAACTAGCGGTGGCACAGATACGCAGTATTTT. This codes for CASSGITSGGTDTQYF.

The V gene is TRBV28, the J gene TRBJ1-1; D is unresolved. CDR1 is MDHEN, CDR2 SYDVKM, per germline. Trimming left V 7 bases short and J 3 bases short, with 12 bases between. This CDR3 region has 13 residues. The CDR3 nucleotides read TGTGCCAGCATCCCCACCTATGACACTGAAGCTTTCTTT. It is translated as CASIPTYDTEAFF.

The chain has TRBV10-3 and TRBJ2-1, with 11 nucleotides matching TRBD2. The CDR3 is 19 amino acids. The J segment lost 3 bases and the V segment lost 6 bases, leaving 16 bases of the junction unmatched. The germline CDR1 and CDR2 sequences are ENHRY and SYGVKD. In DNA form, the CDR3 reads TGTGCCATCAGATCAGGGACTAGCGGAGACAAATGGGGCTACAATGAGCAGTTCTTC. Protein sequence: CAIRSGTSGDKWGYNEQFF.

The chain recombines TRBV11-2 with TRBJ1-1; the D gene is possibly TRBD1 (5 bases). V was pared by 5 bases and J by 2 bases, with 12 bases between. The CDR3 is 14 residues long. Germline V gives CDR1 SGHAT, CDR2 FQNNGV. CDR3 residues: CASSALQGNTEAFF. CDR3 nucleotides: TGTGCCAGCAGCGCCCTGCAGGGTAACACTGAAGCTTTCTTT.

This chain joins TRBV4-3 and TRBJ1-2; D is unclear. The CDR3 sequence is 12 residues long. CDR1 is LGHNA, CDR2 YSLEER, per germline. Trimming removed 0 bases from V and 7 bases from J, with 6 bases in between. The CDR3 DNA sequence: TGCGCCAGCAGCCAAGACGGGGTTGGCTACACCTTC. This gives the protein CASSQDGVGYTF.